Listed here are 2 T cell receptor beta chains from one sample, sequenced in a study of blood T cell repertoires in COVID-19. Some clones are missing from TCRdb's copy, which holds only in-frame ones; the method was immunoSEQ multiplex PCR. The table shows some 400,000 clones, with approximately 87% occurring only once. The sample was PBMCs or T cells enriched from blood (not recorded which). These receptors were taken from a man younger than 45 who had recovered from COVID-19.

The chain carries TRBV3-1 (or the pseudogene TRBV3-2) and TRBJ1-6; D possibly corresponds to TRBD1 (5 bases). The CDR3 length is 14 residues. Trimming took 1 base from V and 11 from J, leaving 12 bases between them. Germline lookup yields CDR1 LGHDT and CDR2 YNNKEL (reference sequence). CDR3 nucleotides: TGTGCCAGCAGCCAAGTACAACCAGGGACACCCCTCCACTTT. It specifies CASSQVQPGTPLHF.

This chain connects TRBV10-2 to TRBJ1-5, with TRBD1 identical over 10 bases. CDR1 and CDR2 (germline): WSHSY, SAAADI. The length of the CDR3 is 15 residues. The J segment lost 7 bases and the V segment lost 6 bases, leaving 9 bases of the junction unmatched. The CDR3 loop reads CASSHTGTGDQPQHF. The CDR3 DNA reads TGCGCCAGCAGCCATACCGGGACAGGGGACCAGCCCCAGCATTTT.